The next 27 T cell receptor beta chains were all read from a single sample in a study of cytomegalovirus exposure and HLA in healthy donors. The PCR had 60 Vbeta and 13 Jbeta primers. The assay was immunoSEQ multiplex PCR, and TCRdb's table has in-frame clones only and misses some. The table includes approximately 170,000 clones, 55% to 80% detected once. Sequencing used PBMCs. The receptors come from a woman aged 18-35 years in good health and CMV-seropositive.

A few counts support this clone. This sequence joins TRBV2 and TRBJ2-5, with D possibly TRBD2 on 7 matching bases. V lost 6 bases to trimming and J lost 5 bases, with 25 bases between them. This CDR3 spans 17 amino acids. Germline CDR1 SNHLY, CDR2 FYNNEI. This CDR3 is CASRGRGTPRAMETQYF. The CDR3 region has the DNA TGTGCCAGCAGAGGGAGGGGGACACCTAGGGCAATGGAGACCCAGTACTTC.

The chain employs TRBV27 and TRBJ1-5; D ambiguous. Germline CDR1 reads MNHEY; CDR2 reads SMNVEV (reference sequence). This CDR3 is 15 amino acids long. Deletions cut 4 bases from V and 0 bases from J, with 10 bases between. CDR3 sequence reads: CASSWAADSNQPQHF. CDR3 in DNA: TGTGCCAGCAGTTGGGCTGCCGATAGCAATCAGCCCCAGCATTTT.

V gene TRBV30 combines with J gene TRBJ1-2, with a possible D match to TRBD1 (6 bases). V was shortened by 2 bases and J by 4 bases, with 14 bases between the two germline ends. In germline, CDR1 is GTSNPN, CDR2 SVGIG (reference sequence). The length of the CDR3 is 14 residues. In DNA form, the CDR3 reads TGTGCCTGGAGTCAGGGGTCTGGAGGCTATGGCTACACCTTC. As protein: CAWSQGSGGYGYTF.

The rearrangement joins TRBV5-1 to TRBJ2-7; 8 bases line up with TRBD1. CDR1 and CDR2 (germline): SGHRS, YFSETQ. V was clipped by 7 bases and J by 6 bases; unmatched bases: 9. CDR3 size: 13 residues. CDR3 nucleotide sequence: TGCGCCAGCCGAATGGAAGGACAGGGCGAGCAGTACTTC. Protein: CASRMEGQGEQYF.

This clone was detected only a few times. This chain uses TRBV6-5 with TRBJ2-7; TRBD2 matches at 13 bases. This CDR3 has 15 residues. Germline CDR1 reads MNHEY; CDR2 reads SVGAGI. V lost 6 bases, J lost 4 bases, and 6 bases stayed unmatched. CDR3 amino acids: CASSWTSGRPYEQYF. As DNA, the CDR3 is TGTGCCAGCAGCTGGACTAGCGGGAGACCTTACGAGCAGTACTTC.

About this clone: Additional DNA sequences in this sample encode the identical CDR3. The V gene is TRBV27, the J gene TRBJ1-5, with 7 positions matching TRBD1. Germline V gene sequence: CDR1 MNHEY, CDR2 SMNVEV (reference sequence). This CDR3 spans 14 amino acids. With 6 bases clipped from V and 4 bases from J, the junction kept 6 bases outside the gene matches. In DNA, the CDR3 is TGTGCCAGCAGCCTGACAGGGATAAATCAGCCCCAGCATTTT. Amino acids: CASSLTGINQPQHF.

This rearrangement joins TRBV15 to TRBJ1-1, with no clear D. There are 15 residues in the CDR3. Per germline, CDR1 LNHNV and CDR2 YYDKDF (reference sequence). Trimming removed 1 base from V and 4 bases from J, with 13 bases in between. For the CDR3, the DNA is TGTGCCACCAGCAGAGGGGGTTGGGAGGGCACTGAAGCTTTCTTT. Its protein is CATSRGGWEGTEAFF.

This clone occurred a few times. The chain uses TRBV9 and TRBJ2-1; 7 nucleotides line up with TRBD2. Germline loops: CDR1 SGDLS, CDR2 YYNGEE. After removal of 0 bases from V and 0 bases from J, the junction contained 0 bases not matched to a gene. The CDR3 consists of 15 residues. The CDR3 DNA is TGTGCCAGCAGCGTAGGACTAGCCTCCTACAATGAGCAGTTCTTC. It translates to CASSVGLASYNEQFF.

The chain has TRBV28 and TRBJ2-7, with 7 bases fitting TRBD2. The CDR3 covers 17 residues. Germline trimming cut 7 bases from V and 0 bases from J; bases unmatched to any gene: 15. From germline, CDR1 is MDHEN and CDR2 SYDVKM. The CDR3 protein is CASTRQGAGPSSYEQYF. DNA of the CDR3: TGTGCCAGCACCCGTCAAGGAGCGGGACCGAGCTCCTACGAGCAGTACTTC. The full variable domain, completed using reference TRBV28 and TRBJ2-7, is DVKVTQSSRYLVKRTGEKVFLECVQDMDHENMFWYRQDPGLGLRLIYFSYDVKMKEKGDIPEGYSVSREKKERFSLILESASTNQTSMYLCASTRQGAGPSSYEQYFGPGTRLTVT.

This clone was detected a few times. The gene calls are TRBV6-4 and TRBJ2-3, with D perhaps TRBD2 (5 bases). The CDR3 extends over 13 amino acids. CDR1 MRHNA and CDR2 SNTAGT come from the germline V gene. V lost 5 bases to trimming and J lost 7 bases, with 13 bases between them. For the CDR3, the DNA is TGTGCCAGCAGTCCCCTCTCGGGGAATACGCAGTATTTT. This translates into CASSPLSGNTQYF.

This clone was observed a handful of times. This chain links TRBV28 with TRBJ2-7, with D perhaps TRBD2 (6 bases). Germline V CDR1 and CDR2: MDHEN, SYDVKM. Trimming stripped 8 bases from V and 1 base from J, with 12 bases between. The CDR3 spans 13 residues. CDR3 DNA: TGTGCCAGCTGGGACTCCCGGTCCTACGAGCAGTACTTC. Amino acid sequence: CASWDSRSYEQYF.

This clone appeared a few times. This sequence joins TRBV7-8 and TRBJ1-5; D unresolved. The CDR3 contains 13 residues. Per germline, CDR1 SGHVS and CDR2 FQNEAQ. V was shortened by 6 bases and J by 6 bases, with 12 bases between the two germline ends. This CDR3 is CASRLDSGQPQHF. CDR3 coding DNA: TGTGCCAGCAGACTCGACTCCGGTCAGCCCCAGCATTTT.

The chain uses TRBV6-1 and TRBJ2-7; D perhaps matches TRBD2 (5 bases). V dropped 11 bases and J dropped 4 bases, with 18 bases sitting between them. The germline gives CDR1 MNHNS, CDR2 SASEGT. The CDR3 spans 13 residues. The DNA of the CDR3 is TGTGCCGTTTCGGTCGGACTGATTTACGAGCAGTACTTC. Amino acid sequence: CAVSVGLIYEQYF.

The rearrangement links TRBV10-2 to TRBJ1-1; D is perhaps TRBD1 (6 bases). Germline assignment: CDR1 WSHSY and CDR2 SAAADI. This CDR3 is 16 amino acids long. The V end was cut by 6 bases, the J end by 5 bases, with 22 bases between. The CDR3 region is CASSPLFRTERTEAFF. In DNA, the CDR3 is TGCGCCAGCAGCCCGCTCTTTCGGACAGAGCGAACTGAAGCTTTCTTT.

The chain is built from TRBV2 and TRBJ2-1; 7 bases are a match to TRBD2. V trimming: 7 bases; J trimming: 2 bases; junction bases outside the gene matches: 2. Per germline, CDR1 SNHLY and CDR2 FYNNEI. The CDR3 has 13 amino acids. The CDR3 bases are TGTGCCAGCATGAGCGGGACCTACAATGAGCAGTTCTTC. This translates into CASMSGTYNEQFF. The full variable domain, its missing parts supplied by reference TRBV2 and TRBJ2-1, is EPEVTQTPSHQVTQMGQEVILRCVPISNHLYFYWYRQILGQKVEFLVSFYNNEISEKSEIFDDQFSVERPDGSNFTLKIRSTKLEDSAMYFCASMSGTYNEQFFGPGTRLTVL.

The rearrangement uses TRBV6-5 and TRBJ1-6; perhaps TRBD1 as D (6 bases). The germline V gene has CDR1 MNHEY and CDR2 SVGAGI. This CDR3 comprises 14 residues. Between the trimmed V and J ends, which lost 6 bases and 3 bases, there was a span of 9 bases. The CDR3 DNA sequence: TGTGCCAGCAGACCACAGGGCTATAATTCACCCCTCCACTTT. As protein: CASRPQGYNSPLHF.

This clone was counted only a few times. The chain couples TRBV5-1 to TRBJ2-7; tentative D call: TRBD2 (5 bases). This CDR3 is 15 amino acids long. V lost 5 bases and J lost 7, with 22 bases in between. Germline V CDR1 and CDR2: SGHRS, YFSETQ. CDR3 sequence reads: CASSLSVDNPGEQYF. DNA of the CDR3: TGCGCCAGCAGTCTAAGCGTCGATAACCCGGGGGAGCAGTACTTC.

The chain is built from TRBV6-5 and TRBJ2-4; 10 nucleotides align to TRBD1. Germline CDR1 reads MNHEY; CDR2 reads SVGAGI. The CDR3 is 15 residues long. V gave up 5 bases and J gave up 9 bases; unmatched junction bases: 10. This CDR3 is CASSLTRTGGAIQYF. The DNA of the CDR3 is TGTGCCAGCAGTCTTACAAGGACAGGGGGTGCCATTCAGTACTTC.

The rearrangement joins TRBV13 to TRBJ2-3, with TRBD1 matching over 7 bases. The junction had 6 bases not matched to a gene; V was cut back by 4 bases and J by 5 bases. The germline CDR1 and CDR2 sequences are PRHDT and FYEKMQ (reference sequence). The CDR3 has 14 residues. In DNA form, the CDR3 reads TGTGCCAGCAGCTGGGGACAGAGAAGAGATACGCAGTATTTT. This encodes CASSWGQRRDTQYF.

The chain employs TRBV2 and TRBJ2-7, with TRBD1 identical over 8 bases. CDR3 length: 15 amino acids. With 6 bases clipped from V and 0 bases from J, the junction kept 7 bases outside the gene matches. The germline V gene has CDR1 SNHLY and CDR2 FYNNEI. This CDR3 reads CASRADRGRSYEQYF. The DNA of the CDR3 is TGTGCCAGCAGAGCCGACAGGGGCCGCTCCTACGAGCAGTACTTC.

J is TRBJ1-1 and V is TRBV11-3; D is undetermined. V lost 0 bases, J lost 2 bases, and 7 bases lay in between. Germline assignment: CDR1 SGHNT and CDR2 YENEEA. This CDR3 comprises 14 residues. In DNA form, the CDR3 reads TGTGCCAGCAGCTTAGACGGAGACAACACTGAAGCTTTCTTT. Its translation is CASSLDGDNTEAFF.

V gene TRBV10-3 combines with J gene TRBJ1-1, with 9 bases identical to TRBD1. This CDR3 is built from 15 residues. Germline CDR1 and CDR2: ENHRY and SYGVKD. The trim removed 2 bases at V and 0 bases at J, leaving 1 base unmatched. CDR3 in DNA: TGTGCCATCAGTGAGGGGACAGGGATGAACACTGAAGCTTTCTTT. Protein: CAISEGTGMNTEAFF.

This chain uses TRBV6-5 with TRBJ2-5; possibly TRBD1 for D (5 bases). The DNA end lines up better with TRBJ2-7; the J call may be wrong. The CDR3 runs 15 residues. Germline V gene data show CDR1 as MNHEY and CDR2 as SVGAGI. In nucleotides, the CDR3 is TGTGCCAGCAGTTACACGCAGACAGCATCCTACGAGCAGTACTTC. This codes for CASSYTQTASYEQYF.

This clone was observed a few times. The chain combines TRBV19 with TRBJ2-3; TRBD2 matches at 15 bases. CDR3 length equals 19 residues. The V gene end was trimmed by 3 bases and the J gene end by 0 bases; junction bases not matched to a gene: 7. The germline gives CDR1 LNHDA, CDR2 SQIVND (reference sequence). CDR3 nucleotides: TGTGCCAGTAGTATTTGGGGACTAGCGGGGGGCCCTAGCACAGATACGCAGTATTTT. As protein: CASSIWGLAGGPSTDTQYF.

There are a few counts of this clone. The CDR3 spells CASSFGGVSYNEQFF. Here the CDR3 DNA reads TGTGCCAGCAGCTTCGGCGGGGTCTCCTACAATGAGCAGTTCTTC. The V gene is TRBV7-2, the J gene TRBJ2-1; weak D call: TRBD2 (6 bases). CDR1 and CDR2 (germline): SGHTA, FQGNSA. CDR3 length: 15 residues. V was pared by 3 bases and J by 0 bases, with 9 bases between.

This rearrangement joins TRBV9 to TRBJ2-2; 8 nucleotides agree with TRBD2. Germline V gene lookup returns CDR1 SGDLS and CDR2 YYNGEE. This CDR3 region has 18 residues. The trim removed 2 bases at V and 3 bases at J, leaving 12 bases unmatched. DNA for the CDR3: TGTGCCAGCAGCGTCTCGACGGGAGGGCGGGTGGACACCGGGGAGCTGTTTTTT. It codes for CASSVSTGGRVDTGELFF.

The V call is TRBV16, the J call TRBJ1-2; 9 bases line up with TRBD1. After removal of 4 bases from V and 8 bases from J, the junction contained 11 bases not matched to a gene. The CDR3 is 15 residues long. Germline CDR1 and CDR2: KGHSY and FQNENV. Here the CDR3 DNA reads TGTGCCAGCAGCCCGGGACAGGGAGCCCTCGTCGGCTACACCTTC. Protein sequence: CASSPGQGALVGYTF.